This TCR beta chain was sequenced for a study of post-analysis software for immune sequencing data. Study outcomes and limitations: Patients carried a few TRBV segments more frequently than controls did, and TRBV5-6, TRBV5-1 and TRBV20-1 were among them.

CDR1 is ENHRY, CDR2 SYGVKD, per germline. Trimming removed 0 bases from V and 5 bases from J, with 12 bases in between. CDR3 size: 15 residues. Worth noting for this clonotype: The target antigen is unknown.

Sequencing libraries made from TCR beta cDNA carried unique molecular identifiers. Each CDR3 protein is one row after TCRdb ran MiXCR on the PCR reads. Seen here are about 680,000 distinct CDR3 sequences, roughly three fifths observed once, and the top ten hold around 11%. The material sequenced was blood. The rearrangement joins TRBV10-3 to TRBJ2-3; TRBD1 or TRBD2 may be the D gene (5 bases each). The sequence came from a girl aged 2 to 10 with multiple sclerosis. The CDR3 sequence is CAISESRGDKDTQYF. The CDR3, as DNA: TGTGCCATCAGTGAGTCAAGAGGGGATAAAGATACGCAGTATTTT.